The subject of this entry is one T cell receptor beta chain. This entry belongs to a study of blood T cell repertoires in COVID-19. Study context: Researchers got acute and convalescent COVID-19 samples from the United States, Italy and Spain. Sources were T cells, B-cell-depleted T cells, or PBMCs; the material itself was cDNA or gDNA.

Original data processing: Estimated nucleated cell counts came from reference gene primer amplification. The table came from immunoSEQ multiplex PCR; TCRdb's copy has only in-frame clones and leaves some out. V and J calls and clone size are as listed in that table; D and trimming were resolved from the DNA. Of some 26,000 clones listed, roughly nine tenths are singletons. CDR3 length: 16 amino acids. Between the trimmed V and J ends, which lost 2 bases and 2 bases, there was a span of 12 bases. Germline loops: CDR1 LGHDT, CDR2 YNNKEL (reference sequence). This clonotype was sampled from a human donor in a cohort sampled during active COVID-19. This chain links TRBV3-1 (or the pseudogene TRBV3-2) with TRBJ2-2, with D possibly matching TRBD1 (6 bases). The sample comprised peripheral blood. The CDR3 DNA sequence: TGTGCCAGCAGCCAAAGTCCACAGGGAAACACCGGGGAGCTGTTTTTT. Protein product: CASSQSPQGNTGELFF.